The clone carrying this TCR beta chain was counted at least ten times. Gene-specific TRAV and TRBV primers were used for first-strand cDNA, covering alpha and beta chains. The authors ran around 18 PCR cycles to amplify TCRs with a constant-region primer and V-primer adapter. TCRdb used MiXCR to reprocess the reads, holding one entry per CDR3 protein. The sample contains fewer than 90,000 distinct CDR3 sequences, 18% of which appear only once. These data are taken from a study of low-dose radiotherapy and immunotherapy resistance in tumors. About the research overall: Every six weeks patients received intravenous ipilimumab 1 mg/kg, and every two weeks they received intravenous nivolumab 240 mg. Daily, from cycle 1 day 1 and for four cycles, patients took oral aspirin 300 mg.

Time point denoted: before trial treatment. All eligible patients presented with advanced solid tumors that contained no tumor-infiltrating lymphocytes. The length of the CDR3 is 16 residues. CDR1 is SNHLY, CDR2 FYNNEI, per germline. Losses at the gene ends were 4 bases for V and 0 bases for J; bases not matched to a gene: 4. Material: PBMCs, obtained before treatment. The chain joins TRBV2 to TRBJ1-4, with TRBD1 identical over 8 bases. This clonotype was sampled from a male donor with prostate cancer. The CDR3 DNA reads as TGTGCCAGCAGTGTTAACAGGGGGTCAACTAATGAAAAACTGTTTTTT. This sequence encodes CASSVNRGSTNEKLFF. Full variable domain (remainder filled in from reference TRBV2 and TRBJ1-4): EPEVTQTPSHQVTQMGQEVILRCVPISNHLYFYWYRQILGQKVEFLVSFYNNEISEKSEIFDDQFSVERPDGSNFTLKIRSTKLEDSAMYFCASSVNRGSTNEKLFFGSGTQLSVL.